One and the same sample provided the 18 T cell receptor beta chains below, sequenced in a study of shared clonotypes between healthy human individuals. Sequencing was performed with immunoSEQ multiplex PCR; in TCRdb, only in-frame clones are kept and a portion is missing. The table records about 490,000 clones, 79% of them present only once. The sequenced sample consisted of PBMCs. The receptors here all came from a woman aged 40 to 50 in good health. Some clones in this sample may be carry-over from other donors' samples.

Many counts were recorded for this clone. The chain has TRBV30 and TRBJ2-5, with TRBD1 matching over 9 bases. In germline, CDR1 is GTSNPN, CDR2 SVGIG (reference sequence). V lost 2 bases to trimming and J lost 5 bases; unmatched junction nucleotides: 9. CDR3 size: 15 residues. CDR3 amino acids: CAWSPGDRDSETQYF. The CDR3, as DNA: TGTGCCTGGAGTCCCGGGGACAGGGACTCCGAGACCCAGTACTTC.

This clone has a handful of counts. This chain connects TRBV9 to TRBJ2-1, with D possibly being TRBD1 (5 bases). V lost 3 bases to trimming and J lost 4 bases, with 17 bases between them. Germline V lookup: CDR1 SGDLS, CDR2 YYNGEE. This CDR3 is built from 16 residues. DNA for the CDR3: TGTGCCAGCAGCGGTCTTGGGGCCTTTTTGTACAATGAGCAGTTCTTC. It is translated as CASSGLGAFLYNEQFF.

This clone came up a few times. This chain connects TRBV6-5 to TRBJ2-7, with D unclear. CDR1 and CDR2 (germline): MNHEY, SVGAGI. The CDR3 contains 15 residues. Trimming shortened V by 5 bases and J by 0 bases, and 14 bases separated the two germline ends. The CDR3 reads CASSQTTDLSYEQYF. DNA for the CDR3: TGTGCCAGCAGTCAGACGACTGATCTCTCCTACGAGCAGTACTTC.

The CDR3 protein is CASSRDYRSGEQFF. DNA of the CDR3: TGTGCCAGTAGCCGGGACTACAGAAGCGGTGAGCAGTTCTTC. This chain connects TRBV19 to TRBJ2-1; TRBD2 matches 7 bases. The trim removed 6 bases at V and 9 bases at J, leaving 11 bases unmatched. The germline CDR1 and CDR2 sequences are LNHDA and SQIVND (reference sequence). This CDR3 has 14 residues.

In nucleotides, the CDR3 is TGTGCCAGCAGTTTAAGTCTCGGGCTCTACGAGCAGTACTTC. Protein product: CASSLSLGLYEQYF. This chain uses TRBV28 with TRBJ2-7; no reliable D call. V was trimmed by 2 bases and J by 3 bases, leaving 11 bases between them. This CDR3 comprises 14 residues. From germline, CDR1 is MDHEN and CDR2 SYDVKM.

The rearrangement uses TRBV4-2 and TRBJ1-4, with TRBD1 as a possible D gene (6 bases). CDR1 is LGHNA and CDR2 is YNFKEQ in the germline V gene. CDR3 length: 14 residues. V dropped 4 bases and J dropped 6 bases, with 12 bases sitting between them. The CDR3 DNA reads as TGTGCCAGCAGCCCCAGGGGTAGGGATGAAAAACTGTTTTTT. Translating gives CASSPRGRDEKLFF.

This clone came up once. The same CDR3 is also encoded by other DNA sequences in this sample. DNA of the CDR3: TGTGCCAGCAGCCTAGTAGGGCGAGAGACCCAGTACTTC. Translation: CASSLVGRETQYF. The rearrangement uses TRBV7-2 and TRBJ2-5; no firm D call. CDR1 SGHTA and CDR2 FQGNSA come from the germline V gene. Trimming cost V 5 bases and J 4 bases, with 11 bases left between them. The length of the CDR3 is 13 residues.

The table lists this clone with a few counts. The J gene is TRBJ1-1, the V gene TRBV6-6; D is ambiguous. Germline V gives CDR1 MNHNY, CDR2 SVGAGI (reference sequence). The V end was cut by 4 bases, the J end by 1 base, with 13 bases between. There are 15 residues in the CDR3. CDR3 bases: TGTGCCAGCAGTTCCCGTTTAGGACCGAACACTGAAGCTTTCTTT. This gives the protein CASSSRLGPNTEAFF.

This clone has just a few counts. The rearrangement links TRBV18 to TRBJ2-6; D perhaps matches TRBD2 (6 bases). Trimming stripped 1 base from V and 0 bases from J, with 13 bases between. This CDR3 region has 18 residues. Germline CDR1 KGHSH, CDR2 LQKENI. Here the CDR3 DNA reads TGTGCCAGCTCACCACGCGGGACCGATTTCTCTGGGGCCAACGTCCTGACTTTC. Translation: CASSPRGTDFSGANVLTF.

The rearrangement joins TRBV15 to TRBJ2-7; TRBD2 matches at 7 bases. Trimming removed 2 bases from V and 0 bases from J; junction bases left unmatched: 13. The germline CDR1 and CDR2 sequences are LNHNV and YYDKDF (reference sequence). This CDR3 comprises 18 residues. CDR3 region: CATSRIPLRAGSSYEQYF. Here the CDR3 DNA reads TGTGCCACCAGCAGAATTCCCCTCAGAGCGGGAAGCTCCTACGAGCAGTACTTC.

The chain recombines TRBV19 with TRBJ2-7; possibly TRBD1 for D (5 bases). Trimming shortened V by 1 base and J by 2 bases, and 12 bases separated the two germline ends. The CDR3 has 15 residues. CDR1 is LNHDA and CDR2 is SQIVND in the germline V gene (reference sequence). This CDR3 reads CASSIGQGVAYEQYF. CDR3 DNA: TGTGCCAGTAGTATAGGGCAGGGTGTAGCCTACGAGCAGTACTTC. The full variable domain, completed using reference TRBV19 and TRBJ2-7, is DGGITQSPKYLFRKEGQNVTLSCEQNLNHDAMYWYRQDPGQGLRLIYYSQIVNDFQKGDIAEGYSVSREKKESFPLTVTSAQKNPTAFYLCASSIGQGVAYEQYFGPGTRLTVT.

This clone has a handful of counts. In nucleotides, the CDR3 is TGTGCCAGCAGCTCGAAGTTGGCGGGAGGTCTAGGGCCCTACAATGAGCAGTTCTTC. It translates to CASSSKLAGGLGPYNEQFF. The chain couples TRBV7-8 to TRBJ2-1; 8 bases line up with TRBD2. This CDR3 has 19 amino acids. The V and J ends lost 4 bases and 2 bases, in that order; junction bases with no gene match: 16. CDR1 is SGHVS and CDR2 is FQNEAQ in the germline V gene.

This sequence joins TRBV27 and TRBJ1-5, with D unclear. V lost 2 bases, J lost 1 base, and 6 bases lay in between. The length of the CDR3 is 14 residues. Looked up from germline, CDR1 is MNHEY and CDR2 is SMNVEV (reference sequence). The CDR3 DNA sequence: TGTGCCAGCAGTTTAAAGGCCAGCAATCAGCCCCAGCATTTT. The encoded protein is CASSLKASNQPQHF.

The rearrangement joins TRBV28 to TRBJ1-2; 8 bases align to TRBD1. The V gene end was trimmed by 3 bases and the J gene end by 4 bases; junction bases not matched to a gene: 13. This CDR3 contains 17 residues. Looked up from germline, CDR1 is MDHEN and CDR2 is SYDVKM. CDR3 sequence: CASSFRPPGGPIYGYTF. CDR3 nucleotide sequence: TGTGCCAGCAGTTTTCGCCCTCCAGGGGGCCCGATCTATGGCTACACCTTC.

V usage is TRBV5-1 and J usage is TRBJ1-1; D call uncertain. The CDR3 is made up of 14 amino acids. Germline assignment: CDR1 SGHRS and CDR2 YFSETQ. The V gene lost 0 bases and the J gene lost 2 bases, with 8 bases spanning the gap. The CDR3 DNA follows: TGCGCCAGCAGCTTGGCCGTTGGTAACACTGAAGCTTTCTTT. It codes for CASSLAVGNTEAFF.

This clone was seen once. The V and J genes are TRBV5-6 and TRBJ2-3, with D possibly matching TRBD2 (6 bases). CDR3 size: 15 residues. V was cut by 0 bases and J by 5 bases, with 13 bases left in between. Germline V gene sequence: CDR1 SGHDT, CDR2 YYEEEE. Here the CDR3 reads CASSLDGRSIDTQYF. CDR3 nucleotide sequence: TGTGCCAGCAGCTTGGACGGGAGAAGTATAGATACGCAGTATTTT.

This chain joins TRBV18 and TRBJ2-1; D is undetermined. The germline V and J ends were trimmed by 0 bases and 2 bases, with 14 bases remaining between them. Germline values: CDR1 KGHSH, CDR2 LQKENI. The CDR3 runs to 17 residues. The CDR3: CASSPPKGLGPYNEQFF. CDR3 nucleotide sequence: TGTGCCAGCTCACCACCGAAGGGATTGGGTCCCTACAATGAGCAGTTCTTC.

This clone was found a few times. This chain joins TRBV4-2 and TRBJ2-7; D is uncertain. The CDR3 contains 15 residues. V was trimmed by 4 bases and J by 0 bases, leaving 13 bases between them. The V gene's germline CDR1 is LGHNA and CDR2 YNFKEQ. CDR3 nucleotide sequence: TGTGCCAGCAGCCCAGCGTACCAGAGCTCCTACGAGCAGTACTTC. It codes for CASSPAYQSSYEQYF.